The 14 T cell receptor beta chains in this list originate from one sample, sequenced in a study of blood T cell repertoires in COVID-19. Only in-frame clones appear in the TCRdb table, and some are missing; sequencing was by immunoSEQ multiplex PCR. The data hold fewer than 200,000 clones, with under 85% observed a single time. The specimen was PBMCs or T cells enriched from blood (not recorded which). The receptors derive from a man between 45 and 60 years old who had recovered from COVID-19.

This sequence joins TRBV18 and TRBJ1-2; maybe TRBD1 (6 bases). V lost 1 base to trimming and J lost 2 bases, with 14 bases between them. The CDR3 is 16 residues long. Germline V gives CDR1 KGHSH, CDR2 LQKENI. DNA of the CDR3: TGTGCCAGCTCACCACTACCGCCTGGACAGAACTATGGCTACACCTTC. It yields the protein CASSPLPPGQNYGYTF. Complete variable domain (other parts from reference TRBV18 and TRBJ1-2): NAGVMQNPRHLVRRRGQEARLRCSPMKGHSHVYWYRQLPEEGLKFMVYLQKENIIDESGMPKERFSAEFPKEGPSILRIQQVVRGDSAAYFCASSPLPPGQNYGYTFGSGTRLTVV.

V and J are TRBV3-1 (or the pseudogene TRBV3-2) and TRBJ2-3; 9 bases are shared with TRBD2. V was clipped by 0 bases and J by 2 bases; unmatched bases: 3. CDR3 length equals 16 residues. CDR1 and CDR2 from the germline V gene are LGHDT and YNNKEL (reference sequence). The CDR3 region has the DNA TGTGCCAGCAGCCAAGACCGCGGGGGGGTCACAGATACGCAGTATTTT. Its translation is CASSQDRGGVTDTQYF.

The chain joins TRBV14 to TRBJ1-6, with D possibly being TRBD1 (6 bases). With 7 bases removed from V and 4 bases from J, the gap between germline ends came to 14 bases. CDR1 is SGHDN, CDR2 FVKESK, per germline. This CDR3 has 15 residues. The CDR3 bases are TGTGCCAGCAATCCGGGGGGCGCTTATAATTCACCCCTCCACTTT. Translation gives CASNPGGAYNSPLHF.

The chain combines TRBV5-1 with TRBJ1-2; D not resolved. Germline CDR1 reads SGHRS; CDR2 reads YFSETQ. The CDR3 length is 14 residues. Deletions cut 0 bases from V and 6 bases from J, with 12 bases between. CDR3 sequence: CASSLAAARDGYTF. The CDR3 DNA sequence: TGCGCCAGCAGCTTGGCCGCAGCGAGAGATGGCTACACCTTC.

The chain recombines TRBV6-5 with TRBJ2-5, with 7 positions matching TRBD1. CDR3 length: 14 amino acids. Germline trimming cut 6 bases from V and 4 bases from J; bases unmatched to any gene: 8. The germline V gene has CDR1 MNHEY and CDR2 SVGAGI. CDR3 region: CASRSTGARETQYF. CDR3 nucleotide sequence: TGTGCCAGCAGAAGCACAGGGGCGAGAGAGACCCAGTACTTC.

This sequence joins TRBV5-1 and TRBJ2-1, with TRBD2 as a possible D gene (6 bases). Germline V gene sequence: CDR1 SGHRS, CDR2 YFSETQ. The CDR3 loop spans 15 amino acids. V lost 0 bases, J lost 6 bases, and 13 bases lay in between. In nucleotides, the CDR3 is TGCGCCAGCAGCTTGGGCGGGACTCCTATCAATGAGCAGTTCTTC. Translation: CASSLGGTPINEQFF.

CDR3 sequence reads: CASGGQASGELFF. For the CDR3, the DNA is TGTGCCAGTGGGGGACAGGCGTCCGGGGAGCTGTTTTTT. This rearrangement joins TRBV6-5 to TRBJ2-2; 8 bases match TRBD1. Germline CDR1 MNHEY, CDR2 SVGAGI. With V trimmed by 9 bases and J by 6 bases, 6 bases remained unmatched. CDR3 length: 13 amino acids.

The rearrangement joins TRBV29-1 to TRBJ2-2; D gene ambiguous. Per germline, CDR1 SQVTM and CDR2 ANQGSEA. Between the trimmed V and J ends, which lost 0 bases and 3 bases, there was a span of 14 bases. The CDR3 runs to 16 residues. The CDR3 nucleotides are TGCAGCGTTGAAGATAATACAGTTCGGCACACCGGGGAGCTGTTTTTT. This encodes CSVEDNTVRHTGELFF.

The chain employs TRBV29-1 and TRBJ1-2, with 7 bases matching TRBD1. Germline V gene lookup returns CDR1 SQVTM and CDR2 ANQGSEA. The J segment lost 2 bases and the V segment lost 7 bases, leaving 16 bases of the junction unmatched. The CDR3 length is 16 residues. The CDR3 nucleotides read TGCAGCGGTGACCCCGACAGGGCGGCGGAAAACTATGGCTACACCTTC. Translated, it gives CSGDPDRAAENYGYTF.

V gene TRBV2 combines with J gene TRBJ2-1; 9 nucleotides line up with TRBD2. Germline values: CDR1 SNHLY, CDR2 FYNNEI. The length of the CDR3 is 15 residues. After removal of 3 bases from V and 8 bases from J, the junction contained 8 bases not matched to a gene. The chain's CDR3 is CASSDRVAGDDEQFF. The CDR3, as DNA: TGTGCCAGCAGTGATCGGGTAGCGGGGGACGATGAGCAGTTCTTC.

The V and J genes are TRBV5-4 and TRBJ2-2, with 9 bases aligning to TRBD2. From germline, CDR1 is SGHNT and CDR2 YYREEE (reference sequence). CDR3 size: 17 residues. V dropped 1 base and J dropped 4; count of bases not matched to a gene: 8. The CDR3 is CASSLMWRGGGTGELFF. In DNA, the CDR3 is TGTGCCAGCAGCTTGATGTGGCGGGGGGGCGGCACCGGGGAGCTGTTTTTT.

This clone came up once. V usage is TRBV6-5 and J usage is TRBJ2-3; D not resolved. Per the germline V gene, CDR1 is MNHEY and CDR2 is SVGAGI. This CDR3 has 11 amino acids. Between the trimmed V and J ends, which lost 8 bases and 5 bases, there was a span of 8 bases. The DNA of the CDR3 is TGTGCCAGCTCCCGCGAAGATACGCAGTATTTT. It is translated as CASSREDTQYF.

In this sample, this clone turned up a few times. J is TRBJ1-2 and V is TRBV29-1; the D is unclear. Germline V gives CDR1 SQVTM, CDR2 ANQGSEA. The CDR3 loop spans 13 amino acids. Trimming took off 0 bases at V and 3 bases at J, with 8 bases between the two ends. CDR3 sequence (DNA): TGCAGCGTTGAAGAAGAACAGCACTATGGCTACACCTTC. Its protein is CSVEEEQHYGYTF.

J is TRBJ1-2 and V is TRBV4-3; the D gene is possibly TRBD1 (5 bases). The CDR3 loop spans 14 amino acids. Germline loops: CDR1 LGHNA, CDR2 YSLEER. Trimming removed 0 bases at V and 8 bases at J, with 13 bases between. The CDR3 DNA sequence: TGCGCCAGCAGCCAAGATGTCCAGGGTGCCGGCTACACCTTC. It yields the protein CASSQDVQGAGYTF.